This entry concerns a single T cell receptor beta chain. Its specificity is unknown. Until they underwent thyroid surgery, no patient had received any treatment. This sample was included in a study of metastatic and nonmetastatic thyroid tumors. Background on the study: Comparative analysis of repertoires was undertaken across blood and tumor or nodule tissue obtained from malignant and benign thyroid patients.

Per germline, CDR1 DFQATT and CDR2 SNEGSKA (reference sequence). Trimming left V 5 bases short and J 1 base short, with 11 bases between. This CDR3 contains 14 residues. General study results and limits: According to reports, the diversity of TCR beta was significantly higher in malignant thyroid tumors than in benign nodules, and this held in both blood and tumor samples.

Through MiXCR, TCRdb re-clonotyped the PCR reads. The table records some 20,000 clones, roughly 22% of them present only once. The receptor's source is a female donor with papillary thyroid cancer or a benign thyroid nodule (not recorded which). Some clones in this sample may be carry-over from other donors' samples. Sequences were obtained from tumor tissue. The chain is built from TRBV20-1 and TRBJ2-2; possible D gene TRBD1, 6 bases. The CDR3 is CSAPLQGNTGELFF. CDR3 bases: TGCAGTGCTCCATTACAGGGGAACACCGGGGAGCTGTTTTTT.